This record concerns one T cell receptor beta chain sequence. Its antigen is not known. Here immunoSEQ multiplex PCR was the method, and the copy in TCRdb shows in-frame clones only, minus some. The sample has more than 2 million clones, 90% to 97% seen once. Germline-derived CDR1 and CDR2 are SEHNR and FQNEAQ (reference sequence). The length of the CDR3 is 14 residues. The V and J ends lost 5 bases and 9 bases, in that order; junction bases with no gene match: 8. The data stem from a study of shared clonotypes between healthy human individuals. The study, taken as a whole, reports: Clonotypes which were not shared had lower generation probabilities than clonotypes that all four donors shared.

The V gene is TRBV7-9, the J gene TRBJ2-7, with TRBD1 identical over 12 bases. The sample consisted of naive CD4+ T cells sorted from blood. The subset here: CD45RA+ positively selected. The sequence was obtained from a man aged 18 to 35 in good health. Here the CDR3 reads CASSVGTGGAGQYF. DNA of the CDR3: TGTGCCAGCAGCGTCGGGACAGGGGGCGCCGGGCAGTACTTC.